These 21 T cell receptor beta chains came from one sample sequenced in a study of T cells expressing NK-cell markers. No DNA is given; TCRdb re-called the 5' RACE reads and lists each CDR3 protein once. This repertoire includes roughly 380,000 distinct CDR3 sequences. The source material was blood T cells: a sorted CD56 or NKG2C T cell subset, CD4+ or CD8+ T cells, or bulk PBMC T cells (not recorded which). These receptors were obtained from a man aged 18-70 years in good health.

The chain links TRBV20-1 to TRBJ2-6. The CDR3 is made up of 11 amino acids. Germline V gene lookup returns CDR1 DFQATT and CDR2 SNEGSKA (reference sequence). The CDR3 reads CISSGANVLTF.

This chain links TRBV3-1 with TRBJ2-2; TCRdb's D call of TRBD1 is untestable without DNA. Germline assignment: CDR1 LGHDT and CDR2 YNNKEL (reference sequence). This CDR3 is built from 15 residues. The CDR3 sequence: CASSPSRGNTGELFF.

The V call is TRBV6-5, the J call TRBJ2-4; TCRdb calls TRBD1, which cannot be checked without DNA. The CDR3 is made up of 16 amino acids. Germline V CDR1 and CDR2: MNHEY, SVGAGI. The chain's CDR3 is CASSYSWAGTENIQYF.

This chain uses TRBV4-1 with TRBJ1-2; TCRdb selects TRBD1, and the lack of DNA leaves this call unchecked. The germline V gene has CDR1 MGHRA and CDR2 YSYEKL. The CDR3 is 15 amino acids. This chain's CDR3 is CASSQGGTGTYGYTF.

V usage is TRBV4-1 and J usage is TRBJ1-1. The CDR3 loop spans 18 amino acids. Germline loops: CDR1 MGHRA, CDR2 YSYEKL. The CDR3 sequence: CASSQDLLADLLNTEAFF.

The rearrangement links TRBV3-1 to TRBJ2-1. This CDR3 has 15 residues. Per germline, CDR1 LGHDT and CDR2 YNNKEL (reference sequence). The CDR3 spells CASSLARDSYNEQFF.

The V gene is TRBV3-1, the J gene TRBJ1-3. The CDR3 is made up of 14 amino acids. Germline CDR1 and CDR2: LGHDT and YNNKEL (reference sequence). The CDR3 region is CASNLPGSGNTIYF.

The chain couples TRBV30 to TRBJ2-1; TCRdb gives TRBD1 as the D gene, but with no DNA this cannot be confirmed. CDR1 and CDR2 (germline): GTSNPN, SVGIG (reference sequence). The CDR3 runs to 16 residues. The CDR3 region is CAWSDGTSDSYNEQFF.

The rearrangement uses TRBV4-2 and TRBJ2-4; TCRdb reports TRBD2, a call that lacks DNA to check it against. The CDR3 totals 13 residues. Germline loops: CDR1 LGHNA, CDR2 YNFKEQ. CDR3 sequence reads: CASSQEGSGRKYF.

The V call is TRBV5-1, the J call TRBJ2-4; TCRdb indicates TRBD2, and absent DNA this call remains unverified. CDR1 is SGHRS, CDR2 YFSETQ, per germline. CDR3 length: 15 amino acids. Here the CDR3 reads CASSFSIDRGGIQYF.

The chain carries TRBV20-1 and TRBJ2-1. Germline V gives CDR1 DFQATT, CDR2 SNEGSKA (reference sequence). The CDR3 length is 12 residues. Here the CDR3 reads CSAQRERGEQFF.

The J gene is TRBJ2-4, the V gene TRBV20-1; checking the TCRdb D call of TRBD1 is not possible without DNA. Germline V lookup: CDR1 DFQATT, CDR2 SNEGSKA (reference sequence). The CDR3 totals 18 residues. The CDR3 reads CSANLRTGGKLAKNIQYF.

The rearrangement links TRBV6-2 or TRBV6-3 to TRBJ2-1; the D call from TCRdb, TRBD1, cannot be confirmed without DNA. The V gene's germline CDR1 is MNHEY and CDR2 SVGEGT. The CDR3 totals 16 residues. The CDR3 is CASTARGAGVRNEQFF.

V gene TRBV9 combines with J gene TRBJ1-1; the TCRdb call, TRBD1, lacks DNA for checking. The CDR3 covers 14 residues. CDR1 is SGDLS and CDR2 is YYNGEE in the germline V gene. The CDR3: CASSVRQEGTEAFF. The full variable domain, completed using reference TRBV9 and TRBJ1-1, is DSGVTQTPKHLITATGQRVTLRCSPRSGDLSVYWYQQSLDQGLQFLIQYYNGEERAKGNILERFSAQQFPDLHSELNLSSLELGDSALYFCASSVRQEGTEAFFGQGTRLTVV.

The chain links TRBV7-9 to TRBJ2-4; TCRdb reports TRBD1, a call that lacks DNA to check it against. Per germline, CDR1 SEHNR and CDR2 FQNEAQ (reference sequence). There are 16 residues in the CDR3. The CDR3 here is CASSPIPGLAENIQYF.

The rearrangement uses TRBV20-1 and TRBJ2-1; TCRdb's assignment of TRBD2 cannot be checked, as there is no DNA. The CDR3 extends over 16 amino acids. CDR1 and CDR2 from the germline V gene are DFQATT and SNEGSKA (reference sequence). The CDR3 sequence: CSARVSGGPFTNEQFF.

This chain uses TRBV3-1 with TRBJ2-7; without DNA, the TCRdb call of TRBD2 cannot be checked. The CDR3 loop spans 15 amino acids. Germline CDR1 reads LGHDT; CDR2 reads YNNKEL (reference sequence). The CDR3 protein is CASRNEFSGGFEQYF.

This rearrangement joins TRBV7-2 to TRBJ2-1; TCRdb designates TRBD2, a call that cannot be tested without DNA. The CDR3 spans 14 residues. CDR1 and CDR2 from the germline V gene are SGHTA and FQGNSA. The CDR3 sequence: CASSLVLAGGLQFF.

The chain carries TRBV7-2 and TRBJ2-7; TCRdb lists TRBD2, though no DNA is available to test this call. The CDR3 loop spans 16 amino acids. Germline CDR1 reads SGHTA; CDR2 reads FQGNSA. CDR3: CASSLWLAGGPYEQYF.

CDR3 loop: CASSSSTTGAEAFF. The chain joins TRBV12-3 or TRBV12-4 to TRBJ1-1; TCRdb calls TRBD1, which cannot be checked without DNA. This CDR3 is built from 14 residues.

The J gene is TRBJ2-7, the V gene TRBV15; TCRdb's D call of TRBD1 is untestable without DNA. The CDR3 has 15 residues. From germline, CDR1 is LNHNV and CDR2 YYDKDF (reference sequence). The CDR3 region is CATSNVRTGTKEQYF.